This T cell receptor (beta chain) was obtained from a study of early T cells in non-severe SARS-CoV-2 infection. TCRdb reprocessed the 5' RACE reads via MiXCR and lists one record per CDR3 protein. The sample records 60,000 or so distinct CDR3 sequences, approximately 12% being singletons. Germline CDR1 and CDR2: LGHNT and FRNRAP. The CDR3 loop spans 17 amino acids. This clonotype was counted between two and nine times. The chain has TRBV12-5 and TRBJ1-1, with TRBD1 matching 7 bases. Sequences were obtained from whole blood. The sequence was obtained from an adult who was a healthcare worker with PCR-confirmed SARS-CoV-2 infection or an uninfected control (not recorded which). As DNA, the CDR3 is TGTGCCCCAAACAATTTACAGGGGCTGCAGGGAGACACTGAAGCTTTCTTT. Its translation: CAPNNLQGLQGDTEAFF.